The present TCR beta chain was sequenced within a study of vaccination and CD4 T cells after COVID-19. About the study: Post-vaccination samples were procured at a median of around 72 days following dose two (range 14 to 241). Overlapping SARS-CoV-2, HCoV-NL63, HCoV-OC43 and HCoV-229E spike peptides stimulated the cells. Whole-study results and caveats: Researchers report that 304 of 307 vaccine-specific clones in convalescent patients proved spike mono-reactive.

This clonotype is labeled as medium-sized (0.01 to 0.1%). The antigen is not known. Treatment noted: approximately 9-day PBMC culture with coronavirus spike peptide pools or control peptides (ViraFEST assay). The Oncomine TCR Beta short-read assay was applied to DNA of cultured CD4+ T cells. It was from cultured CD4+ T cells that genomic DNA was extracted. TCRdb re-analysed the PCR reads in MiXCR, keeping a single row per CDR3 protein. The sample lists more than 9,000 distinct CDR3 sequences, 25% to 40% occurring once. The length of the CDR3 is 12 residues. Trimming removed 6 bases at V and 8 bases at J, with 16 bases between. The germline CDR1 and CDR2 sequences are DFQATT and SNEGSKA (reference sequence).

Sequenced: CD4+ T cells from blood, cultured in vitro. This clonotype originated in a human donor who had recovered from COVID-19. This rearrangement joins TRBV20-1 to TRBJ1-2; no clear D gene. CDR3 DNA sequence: TGCAGTGCCCCACCGTCCATGGGAGGCTACACCTTC. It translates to CSAPPSMGGYTF.